The entry below describes one TCR beta chain. Its antigen is as yet unknown. The CDR3 loop spans 12 amino acids. V lost 4 bases to trimming and J lost 6 bases, with 10 bases between them. CDR1 is LNHDA, CDR2 SQIVND, per germline (reference sequence). As processed by the authors: From ImmunoSEQ came sequences covering only the junction and carrying no quality scores, so filtering differed. Sequencing used immunoSEQ multiplex PCR; TCRdb keeps in-frame clones, though not all of them. Clone size and V and J calls were adopted from that table, with D and trimming inferred from the DNA. This sample carries roughly 590,000 clones, nearly 97% of them seen once, and the ten largest clones take 0.1% to 0.11%. This specimen comes from a study of shared clonotypes between healthy human individuals. Study-level results: Estimated clonotype richness was generally higher in naive than memory subsets.

In the naive CD8 group, cells lacked CD45RO and were positively selected for CCR7, so terminally differentiated effector memory CD45RA+ cells were left out. This chain joins TRBV19 and TRBJ2-7; tentative D call: TRBD1 (6 bases). The sequence was collected from a woman in her 30s in good health. The sequencing input was naive CD8+ T cells sorted from blood. The CDR3 sequence: CASSTGQSEQYF. The CDR3 nucleotides read TGTGCCAGTAGTACAGGACAGTCCGAGCAGTACTTC.